This T cell receptor (beta chain) derives from a study of blood T cell repertoires in COVID-19. The overall study: Acute-phase and convalescent COVID-19 samples originated in the United States, Italy and Spain. Nucleic acid was either cDNA or gDNA, and it came from T cells, B-cell-depleted T cells, or PBMCs.

In the authors' methods: Amplification from reference gene primers served as the basis for estimated nucleated cell counts. Sequencing used immunoSEQ multiplex PCR; TCRdb keeps in-frame clones, though not all of them. V, J and clone size are taken as reported in that table, and D and trimming were inferred from the DNA itself. In the table there are several thousand clones, approximately 90% of which are singletons. Germline V gene sequence: CDR1 MDHEN, CDR2 SYDVKM. Trimming shortened V by 1 base and J by 4 bases, and 4 bases separated the two germline ends. This CDR3 contains 12 residues. The rearrangement uses TRBV28 and TRBJ1-2; no clear D gene. This TCR derives from an elderly woman with acute or convalescent COVID-19. Sequenced: peripheral blood. DNA of the CDR3: TGTGCCAGCAGTTTATCCAGCTATGGCTACACCTTC. It yields the protein CASSLSSYGYTF.